The clone carrying this TCR beta chain was seen ten or more times. Germline CDR1 reads SGHAT; CDR2 reads FQNNGV. Trimming took off 3 bases at V and 4 bases at J, with 7 bases between the two ends. This CDR3 comprises 13 residues. The data were obtained in a study of T cells after yellow fever vaccination. Study in general: Fractions with few cells were prepared using SMART-Seq v4 Ultra Low Input.

Template switching by 5'RACE produced TCR cDNA, adding a universal primer site and UMIs. TCRdb re-analysed the 5' RACE reads in MiXCR, keeping a single row per CDR3 protein. The sample comprises 300,000 to 350,000 distinct CDR3 sequences, 3.5% to 4.5% of which are singletons, and approximately 19% rests with the top ten. The chain joins TRBV11-2 to TRBJ1-3, with D maybe TRBD1 (5 bases). The clonotype comes from a man younger than 35 who received the YFV17D yellow fever vaccine. The sequencing used PBMCs, collected 15 days after the yellow fever booster vaccination. The CDR3: CASSFQGGNTIYF. The CDR3 DNA reads TGTGCCAGCAGCTTTCAGGGAGGAAACACCATATATTTT.